The 27 T cell receptor beta chains below come from one sample, sequenced in a study of Ad26.COV2.S vaccination and SARS-CoV-2 variants. The treatment denotes: around 19 received Ad26.COV2.S at low or high dose, single or two shots; about five received placebo; per-sample allocation not given. Day 63 after the first injection of vaccine or placebo was the sampling time. Libraries were prepared by immunoSEQ multiplex PCR; TCRdb keeps only in-frame clonotypes and omits some of them. Among approximately 480,000 clones, 87% were seen once, and the ten largest hold 9.5% to 15%. Material: peripheral blood, obtained in a trial of Ad26.COV2.S vaccine versus placebo. The receptors here all came from a person between 18 and 65 years old who received the Ad26.COV2.S COVID-19 vaccine or a placebo.

The chain links TRBV30 to TRBJ1-4; D might be TRBD1 (6 bases). This CDR3 is 14 amino acids long. Germline CDR1 and CDR2: GTSNPN and SVGIG (reference sequence). V gave up 4 bases and J gave up 7 bases, with 16 bases separating them. In nucleotides, the CDR3 is TGTGCCTGGACTCAGGGGACGGAAAGTGAAAAACTGTTTTTT. As protein: CAWTQGTESEKLFF.

V gene TRBV9 combines with J gene TRBJ2-2, with D tentatively TRBD2 (6 bases). Germline V CDR1 and CDR2: SGDLS, YYNGEE. The CDR3 has 14 residues. The V gene lost 0 bases and the J gene lost 6 bases, with 9 bases spanning the gap. The DNA of the CDR3 is TGTGCCAGCAGCGTAGCTTGGGGGGCCGGGGAGCTGTTTTTT. Amino acid sequence: CASSVAWGAGELFF.

The J gene is TRBJ2-2, the V gene TRBV11-1, with 7 positions matching TRBD2. The V gene end was trimmed by 8 bases and the J gene end by 6 bases; junction bases not matched to a gene: 3. CDR1 and CDR2 from the germline V gene are SGHAT and FQDESV (reference sequence). This CDR3 has 12 residues. In DNA form, the CDR3 reads TGTGCCAGCGGGGAGGGATCCGGGGAGCTGTTTTTT. Protein: CASGEGSGELFF.

V and J are TRBV30 and TRBJ1-1, with TRBD1 matching over 12 bases. Germline V CDR1 and CDR2: GTSNPN, SVGIG (reference sequence). CDR3 length: 13 amino acids. Germline trimming cut 5 bases from V and 5 bases from J; bases unmatched to any gene: 3. CDR3: CAWGTGGRTEAFF. CDR3 coding DNA: TGTGCCTGGGGGACAGGGGGCCGGACTGAAGCTTTCTTT.

The V gene is TRBV2, the J gene TRBJ1-5, with unresolved D. V lost 4 bases to trimming and J lost 0 bases, with 10 bases between them. The CDR3 consists of 15 residues. CDR1 and CDR2 (germline): SNHLY, FYNNEI. The CDR3 bases are TGTGCCAGCAGTGGACCCGGGAATAGCAATCAGCCCCAGCATTTT. This sequence encodes CASSGPGNSNQPQHF. The whole variable domain, filled in from reference TRBV2 and TRBJ1-5, reads EPEVTQTPSHQVTQMGQEVILRCVPISNHLYFYWYRQILGQKVEFLVSFYNNEISEKSEIFDDQFSVERPDGSNFTLKIRSTKLEDSAMYFCASSGPGNSNQPQHFGDGTRLSIL.

This chain links TRBV28 with TRBJ1-5; D is possibly TRBD1 (5 bases). This CDR3 region has 15 residues. Germline V gives CDR1 MDHEN, CDR2 SYDVKM. Trimming stripped 6 bases from V and 3 bases from J, with 15 bases between. This CDR3 reads CASRRQFGHNQPQHF. The CDR3 coding sequence is TGTGCCAGCAGACGACAGTTTGGACACAATCAGCCCCAGCATTTT.

CDR3 region: CATLGGSYNEQFF. CDR3 nucleotides: TGTGCCACCCTTGGCGGGTCCTACAATGAGCAGTTCTTC. The rearrangement links TRBV6-5 to TRBJ2-1; D is perhaps TRBD2 (5 bases). Trimming left V 10 bases short and J 1 base short, with 11 bases between. Germline CDR1 is MNHEY and CDR2 is SVGAGI. The CDR3 totals 13 residues.

The J gene is TRBJ1-2, the V gene TRBV29-1, with 10 positions matching TRBD1. V lost 7 bases to trimming and J lost 4 bases; unmatched junction nucleotides: 9. The germline V gene encodes CDR1 SQVTM and CDR2 ANQGSEA. This CDR3 contains 14 residues. The CDR3 DNA reads TGCAGCGCTCTGGGGGACAGGGGTTCCTATGGCTACACCTTC. Protein: CSALGDRGSYGYTF.

The chain combines TRBV2 with TRBJ1-2; tentative D call: TRBD1 (5 bases). From germline, CDR1 is SNHLY and CDR2 FYNNEI. V was clipped by 10 bases and J by 8 bases, with 11 bases between them. The CDR3 covers 10 residues. CDR3 residues: CAIRGEGYTF. The DNA for the CDR3 is TGTGCCATCCGAGGGGAAGGCTACACCTTC.

V gene TRBV5-1 combines with J gene TRBJ2-7, with a weak D call TRBD1 (6 bases). Trimming took off 5 bases at V and 2 bases at J, with 14 bases between the two ends. Germline CDR1 reads SGHRS; CDR2 reads YFSETQ. The CDR3 covers 14 residues. The CDR3: CASRLTGTTYEQYF. As DNA, the CDR3 is TGCGCCAGCAGGCTGACAGGCACCACCTACGAGCAGTACTTC.

The chain has TRBV18 and TRBJ2-2, with TRBD1 as a possible D gene (5 bases). The CDR3 has 15 amino acids. V lost 3 bases to trimming and J lost 0 bases, with 8 bases between them. Germline assignment: CDR1 KGHSH and CDR2 LQKENI. The CDR3 spells CASSPGQTNTGELFF. For the CDR3, the DNA is TGTGCCAGCTCACCCGGACAAACGAACACCGGGGAGCTGTTTTTT.

This clone has only one observation. The gene calls are TRBV24-1 and TRBJ2-1; TRBD2 agrees at 8 bases. There are 15 residues in the CDR3. V trimming: 7 bases; J trimming: 8 bases; junction bases outside the gene matches: 12. CDR1 KGHDR and CDR2 SFDVKD come from the germline V gene. The CDR3 DNA reads TGTGCCACCAGCCCCGGGACTAGGGTGGTCCATGAGCAGTTCTTC. Encoded protein: CATSPGTRVVHEQFF.

The J gene is TRBJ2-2, the V gene TRBV13; 8 bases line up with TRBD2. CDR1 and CDR2 from the germline V gene are PRHDT and FYEKMQ (reference sequence). V shed 5 bases and J 6 bases; nucleotides not matched to a gene: 14. The CDR3 contains 17 residues. The CDR3 loop reads CASSGEGYGLAAGELFF. The DNA of the CDR3 is TGTGCCAGCAGCGGGGAGGGATACGGACTAGCTGCCGGGGAGCTGTTTTTT.

The CDR3 sequence is CASSSSGTATYNEQFF. The CDR3 DNA sequence: TGTGCCAGCAGCTCCTCCGGGACAGCAACCTACAATGAGCAGTTCTTC. The chain couples TRBV11-2 to TRBJ2-1; 7 nucleotides line up with TRBD1. Germline CDR1 and CDR2: SGHAT and FQNNGV. V lost 4 bases to trimming and J lost 2 bases; unmatched junction nucleotides: 8. This CDR3 is built from 16 residues.

This chain uses TRBV7-8 with TRBJ2-3; D remains ambiguous. This CDR3 spans 17 amino acids. The V end lost 5 bases, the J end lost 0 bases, and 18 bases lay between the germline ends. Germline CDR1 SGHVS, CDR2 FQNEAQ. The CDR3 is CASSHSWVVSSTDTQYF. The CDR3 DNA is TGTGCCAGCAGCCATTCGTGGGTGGTATCTAGCACAGATACGCAGTATTTT. Together with reference TRBV7-8 and TRBJ2-3, the CDR3 gives the full variable domain: GAGVSQSPRYKVAKRGQDVALRCDPISGHVSLFWYQQALGQGPEFLTYFQNEAQLDKSGLPSDRFFAERPEGSVSTLKIQRTQQEDSAVYLCASSHSWVVSSTDTQYFGPGTRLTVL.

The CDR3 is CASGSQGSLYYGYTF. As DNA, the CDR3 is TGTGCCAGCGGGTCACAGGGTTCCTTATACTATGGCTACACCTTC. V gene TRBV28 combines with J gene TRBJ1-2; possibly TRBD1 for D (6 bases). V was trimmed by 8 bases and J by 3 bases, leaving 19 bases between them. This CDR3 comprises 15 residues. Germline V lookup: CDR1 MDHEN, CDR2 SYDVKM.

This chain uses TRBV27 with TRBJ2-7; tentative D call: TRBD1 (6 bases). This CDR3 contains 15 residues. V was pared by 3 bases and J by 0 bases, with 12 bases between. Looked up from germline, CDR1 is MNHEY and CDR2 is SMNVEV (reference sequence). CDR3 sequence reads: CASSLVSGASYEQYF. The CDR3 region has the DNA TGTGCCAGCAGTTTGGTCTCAGGGGCCTCCTACGAGCAGTACTTC.

The rearrangement uses TRBV30 and TRBJ1-4, with 8 bases matching TRBD1. Germline V gene data show CDR1 as GTSNPN and CDR2 as SVGIG (reference sequence). J was trimmed by 6 bases and V by 5 bases; bases with no gene match: 5. The CDR3 runs 13 residues. The CDR3 DNA reads as TGTGCCTGGGGACAGGGCGGGTATGAAAAACTGTTTTTT. Protein product: CAWGQGGYEKLFF.

The rearrangement uses TRBV6-5 and TRBJ1-4; D gene unclear. CDR1 and CDR2 (germline): MNHEY, SVGAGI. V was clipped by 4 bases and J by 8 bases, with 11 bases between them. CDR3 length: 13 residues. The CDR3, as DNA: TGTGCCAGCAGTTCCGGACTTACGGAAAAACTGTTTTTT. Its translation is CASSSGLTEKLFF.

This chain joins TRBV9 and TRBJ1-1; D is ambiguous. Trimming cost V 0 bases and J 0 bases, with 9 bases left between them. The germline CDR1 and CDR2 sequences are SGDLS and YYNGEE. CDR3 size: 15 residues. The CDR3 spells CASSVGAVMNTEAFF. CDR3 in DNA: TGTGCCAGCAGCGTAGGGGCGGTGATGAACACTGAAGCTTTCTTT. The full variable domain, in which reference TRBV9 and TRBJ1-1 provide the parts outside the CDR3, is DSGVTQTPKHLITATGQRVTLRCSPRSGDLSVYWYQQSLDQGLQFLIQYYNGEERAKGNILERFSAQQFPDLHSELNLSSLELGDSALYFCASSVGAVMNTEAFFGQGTRLTVV.

The chain carries TRBV20-1 and TRBJ2-5; D call uncertain. V lost 3 bases to trimming and J lost 3 bases, with 5 bases between them. Per germline, CDR1 DFQATT and CDR2 SNEGSKA (reference sequence). There are 11 residues in the CDR3. CDR3 in amino acids: CSASGKETQYF. The CDR3 DNA follows: TGCAGTGCTAGCGGCAAAGAGACCCAGTACTTC.

Comments on this clone: The identical CDR3 is also encoded by other nucleotide sequences in the sample. The rearrangement joins TRBV18 to TRBJ2-3, with D unclear. The CDR3 totals 12 residues. V was trimmed by 2 bases and J by 0 bases, leaving 0 bases between them. CDR1 is KGHSH, CDR2 LQKENI, per germline. This chain's CDR3 is CASSPSTDTQYF. The CDR3 DNA follows: TGTGCCAGCTCACCAAGCACAGATACGCAGTATTTT.

The chain has TRBV12-5 and TRBJ2-2; 11 bases are shared with TRBD2. CDR1 is LGHNT, CDR2 FRNRAP, per germline. CDR3 length: 17 residues. Germline trimming cut 5 bases from V and 6 bases from J; bases unmatched to any gene: 11. Here the CDR3 DNA reads TGTGCTAGTGGTAATTTGCGCACTAGCGGGAGTTCCGGGGAGCTGTTTTTT. Its protein is CASGNLRTSGSSGELFF.

This sequence joins TRBV7-8 and TRBJ2-7; perhaps TRBD2 as D (6 bases). This CDR3 spans 17 amino acids. V shed 1 base and J shed 2 bases, with 18 bases lying between them. CDR1 is SGHVS, CDR2 FQNEAQ, per germline. CDR3 sequence: CASSLELPRDSTYEQYF. The CDR3 DNA is TGTGCCAGCAGCTTAGAGCTTCCCCGGGACTCGACCTACGAGCAGTACTTC.

V and J are TRBV2 and TRBJ1-1; 7 bases are a match to TRBD1. V gave up 4 bases and J gave up 0 bases; unmatched junction bases: 2. CDR1 SNHLY and CDR2 FYNNEI come from the germline V gene. The CDR3 extends over 14 amino acids. Here the CDR3 DNA reads TGTGCCAGCAGTGGGACAGGCTTGAACACTGAAGCTTTCTTT. Translation: CASSGTGLNTEAFF.

This chain links TRBV19 with TRBJ1-1; the D gene is possibly TRBD1 (5 bases). Per the germline V gene, CDR1 is LNHDA and CDR2 is SQIVND (reference sequence). Trimming stripped 3 bases from V and 5 bases from J, with 19 bases between. The CDR3 length is 16 residues. The CDR3 DNA reads as TGTGCCAGTAGTATTTTGGGTATGTTGGGGGGGACTGAAGCTTTCTTT. This codes for CASSILGMLGGTEAFF.

The chain uses TRBV5-1 and TRBJ1-5, with D perhaps TRBD1 (5 bases). Germline V CDR1 and CDR2: SGHRS, YFSETQ. The CDR3 is 15 residues long. V was clipped by 3 bases and J by 0 bases, with 10 bases between them. This CDR3 reads CASSWDGYSNQPQHF. DNA of the CDR3: TGCGCCAGCAGCTGGGACGGATATAGCAATCAGCCCCAGCATTTT.